These 21 T cell receptor beta chains came from one sample sequenced in a study of PD-1 blockade in classical Hodgkin lymphoma. Every patient had relapsed following autologous stem cell transplantation, and cohorts differed in brentuximab vedotin exposure. Generated by immunoSEQ multiplex PCR, the TCRdb table keeps only in-frame clones and is missing some. The sample has some 96,000 clones; 80% to 85% are singletons. Sequenced material: peripheral blood mononuclear cells (PBMCs), taken at baseline. The receptor source for this set is a human donor with classical Hodgkin lymphoma.

The V call is TRBV5-1, the J call TRBJ2-1; possible D gene TRBD2, 7 bases. V lost 3 bases, J lost 10 bases, and 20 bases lay in between. The CDR3 spans 15 residues. CDR1 is SGHRS and CDR2 is YFSETQ in the germline V gene. The CDR3 loop is CASSSQGGGEREQFF. The CDR3 DNA reads as TGCGCCAGCAGCTCCCAGGGAGGGGGGGAGCGAGAGCAGTTCTTC.

There are many counts of this clone. The rearrangement links TRBV5-1 to TRBJ1-2; D remains ambiguous. The CDR3 has 13 amino acids. Germline-derived CDR1 and CDR2 are SGHRS and YFSETQ. The V end was cut by 2 bases, the J end by 4 bases, with 9 bases between. CDR3 region: CASSLPDLYGYTF. CDR3 DNA: TGCGCCAGCAGCTTACCCGATCTCTATGGCTACACCTTC.

V and J are TRBV4-2 and TRBJ2-2; TRBD2 agrees at 11 bases. The CDR3 runs to 17 residues. CDR1 is LGHNA and CDR2 is YNFKEQ in the germline V gene. The ends lost 1 base at V and 7 bases at J; junction bases unmatched: 8. CDR3 bases: TGTGCCAGCAGCCAAGGATTAGCGGGAGGGCCGAGCGGGGAGCTGTTTTTT. It specifies CASSQGLAGGPSGELFF.

The chain uses TRBV27 and TRBJ1-2; D might be TRBD1 (5 bases). This CDR3 has 13 residues. With 3 bases removed from V and 2 bases from J, the gap between germline ends came to 7 bases. CDR1 and CDR2 from the germline V gene are MNHEY and SMNVEV (reference sequence). The CDR3 region has the DNA TGTGCCAGCAGTTTTCAGGGAAACTATGGCTACACCTTC. It specifies CASSFQGNYGYTF.

The table lists this clone with a few counts. This sequence joins TRBV19 and TRBJ2-7, with D maybe TRBD1 (5 bases). This CDR3 is 14 amino acids long. Trimming cost V 9 bases and J 0 bases, with 15 bases left between them. Germline CDR1 is LNHDA and CDR2 is SQIVND (reference sequence). This chain's CDR3 is CASKSSQGSYEQYF. In DNA, the CDR3 is TGTGCCAGCAAGTCAAGTCAGGGCTCCTACGAGCAGTACTTC.

V gene TRBV7-2 combines with J gene TRBJ2-7; D is ambiguous. Germline lookup yields CDR1 SGHTA and CDR2 FQGNSA. Trimming left V 5 bases short and J 2 bases short, with 10 bases between. The CDR3 length is 13 residues. The CDR3, as DNA: TGTGCCAGCAGCGTCGTAGTTACCTACGAGCAGTACTTC. This codes for CASSVVVTYEQYF.

The chain couples TRBV28 to TRBJ2-1, with TRBD2 matching over 10 bases. This CDR3 is built from 17 residues. V shed 3 bases and J 2 bases; nucleotides not matched to a gene: 7. Germline loops: CDR1 MDHEN, CDR2 SYDVKM. Here the CDR3 DNA reads TGTGCCAGCAGTTTCACTAGCGGGATCTGGACCTACAATGAGCAGTTCTTC. It specifies CASSFTSGIWTYNEQFF.

Worth noting for this clone: Within the sample, other DNA sequences also encode this same CDR3. The chain recombines TRBV5-1 with TRBJ2-1; possibly TRBD1 for D (6 bases). The CDR3 extends over 15 amino acids. Germline CDR1 and CDR2: SGHRS and YFSETQ. V lost 0 bases and J 3 bases, leaving 10 bases between the germline ends. CDR3 region: CASSLEQGLYNEQFF. CDR3 coding DNA: TGCGCCAGCAGCTTGGAGCAGGGGCTCTACAATGAGCAGTTCTTC.

The chain employs TRBV19 and TRBJ1-3; 8 bases match TRBD1. CDR3 length equals 16 residues. CDR1 LNHDA and CDR2 SQIVND come from the germline V gene (reference sequence). V shed 6 bases and J 3 bases; nucleotides not matched to a gene: 10. The CDR3 DNA follows: TGTGCCAGTAGCCGTCCGGGACAGGTAGATGGAAACACCATATATTTT. It translates to CASSRPGQVDGNTIYF.

The chain is built from TRBV10-3 and TRBJ2-7, with 8 nucleotides matching TRBD2. V shed 8 bases, J shed 3 bases, and the junction held 3 bases outside the gene matches. CDR3 length equals 12 residues. Per germline, CDR1 ENHRY and CDR2 SYGVKD. CDR3 DNA sequence: TGTGCCATCTCCGGGACTAGCTACGAGCAGTACTTC. Translating gives CAISGTSYEQYF.

The rearrangement joins TRBV4-2 to TRBJ1-2, with a weak D call TRBD1 (5 bases). The length of the CDR3 is 14 residues. In germline, CDR1 is LGHNA, CDR2 YNFKEQ. Deletions cut 4 bases from V and 4 bases from J, with 13 bases between. CDR3 in amino acids: CASSPRDWTYGYTF. CDR3 sequence (DNA): TGTGCCAGCAGCCCCAGGGACTGGACCTATGGCTACACCTTC.

This clone occurred once. The chain couples TRBV7-2 to TRBJ1-3; D gene unclear. CDR3 length: 16 amino acids. Trimming took off 1 base at V and 2 bases at J, with 12 bases between the two ends. The germline V gene encodes CDR1 SGHTA and CDR2 FQGNSA. The CDR3 nucleotides are TGTGCCAGCAGCTTAGTAGGCGGCGGCGCTGGAAACACCATATATTTT. Translated, it gives CASSLVGGGAGNTIYF.

The V call is TRBV9, the J call TRBJ1-3, with 7 bases that match TRBD1. The CDR3 spans 16 residues. The ends lost 0 bases at V and 2 bases at J; junction bases unmatched: 5. Germline-derived CDR1 and CDR2 are SGDLS and YYNGEE. The CDR3 region is CASSVGRGTAGNTIYF. The CDR3 DNA sequence: TGTGCCAGCAGCGTAGGGCGGGGGACAGCTGGAAACACCATATATTTT.

The chain carries TRBV7-9 and TRBJ1-6; D is uncertain. This CDR3 spans 15 amino acids. Germline CDR1 is SEHNR and CDR2 is FQNEAQ (reference sequence). The V and J ends lost 5 bases and 10 bases respectively, with 18 bases between them. CDR3 nucleotides: TGTGCCAGCAGCCCGGCGGGGAAGGGAAGCTCACCCCTCCACTTT. Protein: CASSPAGKGSSPLHF.

The chain carries TRBV7-2 and TRBJ2-7; 10 positions match TRBD1. The CDR3 contains 15 residues. The ends lost 2 bases at V and 5 bases at J; junction bases unmatched: 6. In germline, CDR1 is SGHTA, CDR2 FQGNSA. The CDR3 DNA is TGTGCCAGCAGCTTAAAGGGACAGGGGTCTCACGAGCAGTACTTC. Protein sequence: CASSLKGQGSHEQYF.

This rearrangement joins TRBV15 to TRBJ1-5; D remains ambiguous. The CDR3 contains 14 residues. Germline V gene lookup returns CDR1 LNHNV and CDR2 YYDKDF (reference sequence). The ends were cut back, 0 bases at V and 4 bases at J, with 7 bases in the middle. In nucleotides, the CDR3 is TGTGCCACCAGCAGAGATCCACTAAATCAGCCCCAGCATTTT. Translating gives CATSRDPLNQPQHF.

In DNA, the CDR3 is TGTGCCAGCAGCTCCTGGGGAACTGAAGCTTTCTTT. Translation: CASSSWGTEAFF. The V call is TRBV5-4, the J call TRBJ1-1; D gene ambiguous. With 3 bases removed from V and 5 bases from J, the gap between germline ends came to 8 bases. The germline gives CDR1 SGHNT, CDR2 YYREEE (reference sequence). The CDR3 is made up of 12 amino acids.

V and J are TRBV7-2 and TRBJ2-7; 8 bases are shared with TRBD1. Germline CDR1 reads SGHTA; CDR2 reads FQGNSA. V shed 5 bases and J 12 bases; nucleotides not matched to a gene: 9. The CDR3 sequence is 12 residues long. CDR3 sequence: CASSLMTGEPYF. The CDR3 DNA reads as TGTGCCAGCAGCCTTATGACAGGGGAACCGTACTTC.

The chain employs TRBV7-9 and TRBJ2-3, with 9 bases aligning to TRBD1. Per germline, CDR1 SEHNR and CDR2 FQNEAQ (reference sequence). CDR3 length: 15 amino acids. V dropped 4 bases and J dropped 2; count of bases not matched to a gene: 4. As DNA, the CDR3 is TGTGCCAGCAGCTCCCGGGACAGGGCCACAGATACGCAGTATTTT. Amino acid sequence: CASSSRDRATDTQYF. The whole variable domain, filled in from reference TRBV7-9 and TRBJ2-3, reads DTGVSQNPRHKITKRGQNVTFRCDPISEHNRLYWYRQTLGQGPEFLTYFQNEAQLEKSRLLSDRFSAERPKGSFSTLEIQRTEQGDSAMYLCASSSRDRATDTQYFGPGTRLTVL.

The chain carries TRBV4-3 and TRBJ2-4; D ambiguous. The germline CDR1 and CDR2 sequences are LGHNA and YSLEER. V was trimmed by 0 bases and J by 6 bases, leaving 12 bases between them. CDR3 length equals 15 residues. Here the CDR3 reads CASSQDLGGSNIQYF. The CDR3 nucleotides are TGCGCCAGCAGCCAAGATTTGGGCGGTTCAAACATTCAGTACTTC.

This clone has only a few counts. The chain carries TRBV7-2 and TRBJ2-7; D perhaps matches TRBD1 (6 bases). Germline CDR1 SGHTA, CDR2 FQGNSA. Trimming removed 5 bases from V and 6 bases from J, with 20 bases in between. This CDR3 region has 15 residues. CDR3: CASSLNRVPPLEQYF. The CDR3 DNA sequence: TGTGCCAGCAGCCTGAACAGGGTTCCCCCCCTCGAGCAGTACTTC.